The 8 T cell receptor beta chains below were found in one sample sequenced in a study of tumor-infiltrating lymphocytes in primary liver carcinoma. The authors took blood RNA from unsorted whole blood and also extracted germline DNA. cDNA specific to TCR beta was made from approximately 0.55 ug of total RNA, with a constant-region primer employed for priming. ARM-PCR, slightly modified, supplied the TCR beta libraries through three nested multiplex PCR rounds. Both of the initial two PCR rounds ran for about 11 cycles and employed TRBV1-TRBV30 forward primers alongside a C-beta reverse primer. Each CDR3 protein gets one entry after TCRdb re-called the multiplex PCR reads with MiXCR. This sample has around 170,000 distinct CDR3 sequences, with about 60% found just once. The sequencing input was peripheral blood. These receptors originate from a man aged 40-50 years with primary liver carcinoma and hepatitis B virus infection.

This clonotype has more than one count but fewer than ten. The chain combines TRBV4-1 with TRBJ1-1; possibly TRBD1 for D (5 bases). V was pared by 4 bases and J by 2 bases, with 17 bases between. Germline V lookup: CDR1 MGHRA, CDR2 YSYEKL. The CDR3 covers 16 residues. The CDR3 DNA sequence: TGCGCCAGCAGCCCTGGGGGTTATACTCTTAACACTGAAGCTTTCTTT. Translated: CASSPGGYTLNTEAFF.

About this clonotype: At one end, the junction sequence differs from germline, possibly due to a read error. The V call is TRBV6-5, the J call TRBJ1-5; possible D gene TRBD1, 6 bases. Looked up from germline, CDR1 is MNHEY and CDR2 is SVGAGI. This CDR3 has 13 amino acids. CDR3 DNA sequence: TGTGACAGCAGTTACAGGGGCAATCAGCCCCAGCATTTT. This sequence encodes CDSSYRGNQPQHF.

The CDR3 sequence is CRIESLSSYNEQFF. Written as DNA, the CDR3 is TGCAGGATTGAGAGTCTGAGCTCCTACAATGAGCAGTTCTTC. V is TRBV29-1 and J is TRBJ2-1; D gene uncertain. CDR1 is SQVTM and CDR2 is ANQGSEA in the germline V gene. The CDR3 contains 14 residues.

The gene calls are TRBV11-3 and TRBJ2-1, with D tentatively TRBD2 (5 bases). Looked up from germline, CDR1 is SGHNT and CDR2 is YENEEA. The CDR3 covers 16 residues. V shed 3 bases and J shed 5 bases, with 17 bases lying between them. CDR3 DNA sequence: TGTGCCAGCAGCTTTGGACTGCACAACTCTCACAATGAGCAGTTCTTC. Translating it yields CASSFGLHNSHNEQFF.

V gene TRBV20-1 combines with J gene TRBJ2-7; D unclear. CDR1 DFQATT and CDR2 SNEGSKA come from the germline V gene (reference sequence). The CDR3 runs to 13 residues. V was clipped by 2 bases and J by 1 base, with 9 bases between them. The CDR3 sequence: CSARSDGSYEQYF. The CDR3 nucleotides are TGCAGTGCTAGATCGGACGGATCCTACGAGCAGTACTTC.

Here the CDR3 reads CASSLGQGAQEQYF. CDR3 sequence (DNA): TGTGCCAGCAGCTTAGGGCAGGGGGCACAAGAGCAGTACTTC. This chain uses TRBV13 with TRBJ2-7, with 8 bases identical to TRBD1. The germline V gene has CDR1 PRHDT and CDR2 FYEKMQ (reference sequence). The CDR3 is 14 amino acids. With V trimmed by 0 bases and J by 7 bases, 5 bases remained unmatched.

A note on this clonotype: A much larger clone sits a single nucleotide away, making a read error possible. The J gene is TRBJ2-3, the V gene TRBV29-1; D may be TRBD2 (6 bases). Germline assignment: CDR1 SQVTM and CDR2 ANQGSEA. This CDR3 is built from 14 residues. V dropped 5 bases and J dropped 4 bases, with 16 bases sitting between them. CDR3 in amino acids: CSVTGGTGADTQYF. The CDR3 region has the DNA TGCAGCGTTACAGGCGGGACGGGGGCAGATACGCAGTATTTT.

The rearrangement joins TRBV2 to TRBJ2-3, with 7 nucleotides matching TRBD2. The germline V gene has CDR1 SNHLY and CDR2 FYNNEI. The V and J ends lost 5 bases and 3 bases, in that order; junction bases with no gene match: 8. The CDR3 sequence is 15 residues long. CDR3 DNA sequence: TGTGCCAGCAGTAGGAGAGCGGGGTCTACAGATACGCAGTATTTT. Its protein is CASSRRAGSTDTQYF.